This TCR beta chain was captured in a study of PD-L1 blockade in urothelial cancer. TCRdb's copy holds only in-frame clones and misses some; the assay was immunoSEQ multiplex PCR. The table lists some 100,000 clones, roughly nine tenths of them singletons. V was trimmed by 6 bases and J by 1 base, leaving 9 bases between them. The CDR3 totals 14 residues. Per the germline V gene, CDR1 is MNHNS and CDR2 is SASEGT. The source material was PBMCs, sampled around atezolizumab (anti-PD-L1) treatment. The chain has TRBV6-1 and TRBJ2-2; possible D gene TRBD1, 6 bases. This receptor was taken from a woman at least 80 years old with urothelial cancer. The CDR3 nucleotides read TGTGCCAGCAGGGGACATGGGAACACCGGGGAGCTGTTTTTT. Amino acids: CASRGHGNTGELFF.